The sequence of this T cell receptor beta chain was determined in a study of post-analysis software for immune sequencing data. General study findings and limits: The study found TRBV5-6, TRBV5-1 and TRBV20-1 among five TRBV segments more frequent in patients than controls. There was significantly lower normalized Chao1 diversity in multiple sclerosis patients than in controls.

Deletions cut 5 bases from V and 2 bases from J, with 13 bases between. This CDR3 region has 15 residues. Prepared libraries of TCR beta cDNA carried unique molecular identifiers. Input amounts of roughly 0.85 to 10 million T cells were used. These gave approximately 500,000 cDNA molecules, so each molecule approximated one T cell. TCRdb ran MiXCR on the PCR reads and lists one entry per CDR3 protein. The sample includes hundreds of thousands of distinct CDR3 sequences, around 27% of them seen just once. With regard to this clonotype: What it recognizes is unknown.

Sequencing input: blood. The clonotype comes from a girl aged 10-17 years with multiple sclerosis. The chain employs TRBV12-3 or TRBV12-4 and TRBJ2-1; D is perhaps TRBD2 (6 bases). CDR3 sequence reads: CASSPTGVPYNEQFF. The CDR3 DNA sequence: TGTGCCAGCAGTCCCACGGGAGTCCCCTACAATGAGCAGTTCTTC.